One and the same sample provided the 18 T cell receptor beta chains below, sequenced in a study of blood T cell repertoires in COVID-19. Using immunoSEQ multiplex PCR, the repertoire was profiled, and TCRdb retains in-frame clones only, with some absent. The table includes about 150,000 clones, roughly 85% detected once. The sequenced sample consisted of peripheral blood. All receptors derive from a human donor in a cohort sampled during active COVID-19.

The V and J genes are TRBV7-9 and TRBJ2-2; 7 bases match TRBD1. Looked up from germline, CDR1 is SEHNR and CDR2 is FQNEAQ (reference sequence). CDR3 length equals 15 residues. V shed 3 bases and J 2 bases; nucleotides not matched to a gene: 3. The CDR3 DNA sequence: TGTGCCAGCAGCTTCGGGACAGCCAACACCGGGGAGCTGTTTTTT. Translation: CASSFGTANTGELFF.

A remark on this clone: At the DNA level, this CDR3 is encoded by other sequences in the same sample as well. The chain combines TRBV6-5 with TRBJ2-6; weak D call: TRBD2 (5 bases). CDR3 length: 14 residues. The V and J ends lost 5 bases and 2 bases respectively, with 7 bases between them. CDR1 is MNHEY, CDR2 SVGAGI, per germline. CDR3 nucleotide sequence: TGTGCCAGCAGTCGGGGAACTGGGGCCAACGTCCTGACTTTC. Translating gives CASSRGTGANVLTF.

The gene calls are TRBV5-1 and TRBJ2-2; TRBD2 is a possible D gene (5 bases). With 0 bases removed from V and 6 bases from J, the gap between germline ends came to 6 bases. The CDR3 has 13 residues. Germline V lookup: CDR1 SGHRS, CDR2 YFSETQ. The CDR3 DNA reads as TGCGCCAGCAGCTTGGGGGGAGCCGGGGAGCTGTTTTTT. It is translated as CASSLGGAGELFF.

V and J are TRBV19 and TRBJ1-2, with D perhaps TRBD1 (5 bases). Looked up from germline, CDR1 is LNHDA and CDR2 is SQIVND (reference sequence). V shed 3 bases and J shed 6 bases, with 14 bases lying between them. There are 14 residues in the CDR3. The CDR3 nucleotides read TGTGCCAGTAGTATGTTCGGCAGGGAGGATGGCTACACCTTC. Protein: CASSMFGREDGYTF.

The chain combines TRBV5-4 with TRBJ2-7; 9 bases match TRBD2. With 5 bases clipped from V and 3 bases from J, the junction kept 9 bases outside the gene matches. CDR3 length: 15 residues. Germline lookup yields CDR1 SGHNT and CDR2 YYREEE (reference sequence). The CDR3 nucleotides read TGTGCCAGCAGTCGGACTAGCGAGCGTTACTACGAGCAGTACTTC. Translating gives CASSRTSERYYEQYF. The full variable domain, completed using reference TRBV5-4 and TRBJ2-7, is ETGVTQSPTHLIKTRGQQVTLRCSSQSGHNTVSWYQQALGQGPQFIFQYYREEENGRGNFPPRFSGLQFPNYSSELNVNALELDDSALYLCASSRTSERYYEQYFGPGTRLTVT.

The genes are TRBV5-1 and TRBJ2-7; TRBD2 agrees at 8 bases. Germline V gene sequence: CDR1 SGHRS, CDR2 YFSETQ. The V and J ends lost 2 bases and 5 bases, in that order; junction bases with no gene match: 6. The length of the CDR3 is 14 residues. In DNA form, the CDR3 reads TGCGCCAGCAGCTTAGAGCGGGAGTCCGACGAGCAGTACTTC. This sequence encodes CASSLERESDEQYF.

The CDR3 DNA is TGTGCCAGCAGTTACTGGTCGGGCGAGCAGTACTTC. Its protein product is CASSYWSGEQYF. The chain recombines TRBV6-5 with TRBJ2-7, with no clear D. The V and J ends lost 1 base and 6 bases respectively, with 7 bases between them. The CDR3 runs 12 residues. The germline gives CDR1 MNHEY, CDR2 SVGAGI.

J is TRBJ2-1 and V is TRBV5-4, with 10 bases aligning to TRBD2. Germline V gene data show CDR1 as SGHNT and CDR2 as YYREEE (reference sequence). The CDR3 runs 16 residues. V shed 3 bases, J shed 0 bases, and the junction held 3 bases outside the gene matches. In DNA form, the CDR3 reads TGTGCCAGCAGCTCAGCGGGAGGGAACTCCTACAATGAGCAGTTCTTC. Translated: CASSSAGGNSYNEQFF.

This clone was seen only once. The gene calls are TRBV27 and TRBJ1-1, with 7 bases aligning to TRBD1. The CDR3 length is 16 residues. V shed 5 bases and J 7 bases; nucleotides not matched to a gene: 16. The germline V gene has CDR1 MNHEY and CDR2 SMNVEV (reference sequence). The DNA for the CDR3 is TGTGCCAGCAGTAATTTCCGACAGGGCCCCTCCGATGAAGCTTTCTTT. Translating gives CASSNFRQGPSDEAFF.

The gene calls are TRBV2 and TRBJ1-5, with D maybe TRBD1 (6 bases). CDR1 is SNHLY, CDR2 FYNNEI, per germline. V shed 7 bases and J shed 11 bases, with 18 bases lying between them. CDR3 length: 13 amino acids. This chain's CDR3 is CASTPGAGGAQHF. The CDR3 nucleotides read TGTGCCAGCACACCAGGGGCGGGGGGGGCCCAGCATTTT.

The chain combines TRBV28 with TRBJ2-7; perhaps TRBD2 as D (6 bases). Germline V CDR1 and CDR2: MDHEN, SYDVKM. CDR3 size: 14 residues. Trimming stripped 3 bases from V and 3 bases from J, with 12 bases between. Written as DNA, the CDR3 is TGTGCCAGCAGTTTTGGAGGGGCCCTCTACGAGCAGTACTTC. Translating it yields CASSFGGALYEQYF.

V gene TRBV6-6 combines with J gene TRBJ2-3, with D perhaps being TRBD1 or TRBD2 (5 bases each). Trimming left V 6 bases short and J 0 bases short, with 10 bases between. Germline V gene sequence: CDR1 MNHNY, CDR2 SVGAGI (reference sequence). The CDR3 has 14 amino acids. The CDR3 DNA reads TGTGCCAGCAGCTACAGGACTAGCACAGATACGCAGTATTTT. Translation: CASSYRTSTDTQYF.

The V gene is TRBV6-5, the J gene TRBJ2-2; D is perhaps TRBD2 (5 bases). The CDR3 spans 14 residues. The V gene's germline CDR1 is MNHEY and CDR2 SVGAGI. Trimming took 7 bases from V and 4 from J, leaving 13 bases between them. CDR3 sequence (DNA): TGTGCCAGCAACTCAGGACTGCGCACCGGGGAGCTGTTTTTT. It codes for CASNSGLRTGELFF.

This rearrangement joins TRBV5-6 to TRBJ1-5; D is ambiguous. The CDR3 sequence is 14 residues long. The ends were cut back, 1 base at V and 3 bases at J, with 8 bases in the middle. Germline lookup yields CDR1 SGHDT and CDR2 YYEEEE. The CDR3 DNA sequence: TGTGCCAGCAGCTTGCACGGAGACAATCAGCCCCAGCATTTT. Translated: CASSLHGDNQPQHF.

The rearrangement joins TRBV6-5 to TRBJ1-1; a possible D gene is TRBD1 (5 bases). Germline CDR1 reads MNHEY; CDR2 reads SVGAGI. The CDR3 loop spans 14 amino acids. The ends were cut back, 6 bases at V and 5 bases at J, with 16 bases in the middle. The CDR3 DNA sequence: TGTGCCAGCAGCCACGGGGGGGGAGGGACTGAAGCTTTCTTT. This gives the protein CASSHGGGGTEAFF.

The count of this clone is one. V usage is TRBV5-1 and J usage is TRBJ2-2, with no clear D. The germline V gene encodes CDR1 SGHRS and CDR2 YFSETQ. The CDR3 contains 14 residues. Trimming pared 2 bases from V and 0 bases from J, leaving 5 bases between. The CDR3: CASSLAPNTGELFF. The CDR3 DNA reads TGCGCCAGCAGCTTAGCACCGAACACCGGGGAGCTGTTTTTT.

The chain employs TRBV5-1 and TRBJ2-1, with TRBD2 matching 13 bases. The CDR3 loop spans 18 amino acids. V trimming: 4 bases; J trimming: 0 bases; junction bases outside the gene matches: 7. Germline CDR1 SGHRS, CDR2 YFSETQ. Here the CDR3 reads CASSGGLAGRSSYNEQFF. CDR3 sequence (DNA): TGCGCCAGCAGCGGGGGACTAGCGGGACGGAGCTCCTACAATGAGCAGTTCTTC.

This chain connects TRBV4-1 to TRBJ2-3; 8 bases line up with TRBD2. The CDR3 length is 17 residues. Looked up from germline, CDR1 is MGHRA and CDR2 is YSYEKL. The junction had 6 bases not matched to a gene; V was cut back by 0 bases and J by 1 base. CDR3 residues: CASSQELSGGRTDTQYF. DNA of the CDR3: TGCGCCAGCAGCCAAGAGCTGAGCGGGGGACGCACAGATACGCAGTATTTT.